What follows are 15 T cell receptor beta chains derived from one specimen sequenced in a study of blood T cell repertoires in COVID-19. Assay used: immunoSEQ multiplex PCR; TCRdb lists only in-frame clones, some missing. Of about 190,000 clones in the sample, approximately 81% are singletons; the top ten hold around 20%. Material: peripheral blood. These receptors all come from a human donor in a cohort sampled during active COVID-19.

This sequence joins TRBV11-1 and TRBJ1-1; the D gene is possibly TRBD1 (6 bases). This CDR3 region has 14 residues. Germline CDR1 reads SGHAT; CDR2 reads FQDESV (reference sequence). The CDR3 DNA reads as TGTGCGACTCGCCAGGGGACATTGAACACTGAAGCTTTCTTT. Translating it yields CATRQGTLNTEAFF. Together with reference TRBV11-1 and TRBJ1-1, the CDR3 gives the full variable domain: EAEVAQSPRYKITEKSQAVAFWCDPISGHATLYWYRQILGQGPELLVQFQDESVVDDSQLPKDRFSAERLKGVDSTLKIQPAELGDSAMYLCATRQGTLNTEAFFGQGTRLTVV.

V and J are TRBV20-1 and TRBJ1-1; D remains unclear. Germline V gives CDR1 DFQATT, CDR2 SNEGSKA (reference sequence). The V end was cut by 4 bases, the J end by 10 bases, with 10 bases between. The CDR3 is 10 residues long. Written as DNA, the CDR3 is TGCAGTGCTATCGGGGTCGGAGCTTTCTTT. Amino acid sequence: CSAIGVGAFF.

The gene calls are TRBV6-5 and TRBJ2-2, with D possibly matching TRBD2 (5 bases). Germline assignment: CDR1 MNHEY and CDR2 SVGAGI. The CDR3 loop spans 12 amino acids. V lost 11 bases and J lost 5, with 12 bases in between. CDR3 DNA: TGTGCCGGAGGATTGGGAACCGGGGAGCTGTTTTTT. Its translation is CAGGLGTGELFF.

The V and J genes are TRBV5-1 and TRBJ2-3, with D unclear. The germline V and J ends were trimmed by 3 bases and 4 bases, with 6 bases remaining between them. The CDR3 covers 12 residues. Germline V gene data show CDR1 as SGHRS and CDR2 as YFSETQ. The CDR3 is CASSYDSDTQYF. CDR3 nucleotides: TGCGCCAGCAGCTACGACTCAGATACGCAGTATTTT.

This chain uses TRBV19 with TRBJ2-2; perhaps TRBD1 as D (5 bases). The length of the CDR3 is 18 residues. With 2 bases removed from V and 6 bases from J, the gap between germline ends came to 22 bases. CDR1 is LNHDA, CDR2 SQIVND, per germline (reference sequence). The chain's CDR3 is CASSINPVDTVYSGELFF. CDR3 nucleotide sequence: TGTGCCAGTAGTATAAACCCCGTGGACACCGTGTATTCCGGGGAGCTGTTTTTT.

V and J are TRBV24-1 and TRBJ2-2, with 7 positions matching TRBD1. This CDR3 spans 17 amino acids. The germline CDR1 and CDR2 sequences are KGHDR and SFDVKD. With V trimmed by 5 bases and J by 8 bases, 16 bases remained unmatched. The CDR3 is CATSVYTGASLPGELFF. The CDR3 DNA reads as TGTGCCACCAGTGTCTACACAGGGGCATCACTACCAGGGGAGCTGTTTTTT.

The chain employs TRBV27 and TRBJ1-5; no firm D call. The CDR3 is 15 amino acids. Germline assignment: CDR1 MNHEY and CDR2 SMNVEV (reference sequence). V was cut by 3 bases and J by 3 bases, with 12 bases left in between. In nucleotides, the CDR3 is TGTGCCAGCAGTTTTGGAGGGTCGGCCAATCAGCCCCAGCATTTT. Its translation: CASSFGGSANQPQHF.

This clone showed up just once. The chain has TRBV19 and TRBJ1-1, with D hard to call. The length of the CDR3 is 14 residues. CDR1 is LNHDA and CDR2 is SQIVND in the germline V gene (reference sequence). Trimming pared 3 bases from V and 1 base from J, leaving 9 bases between. CDR3: CASSIRVGNTEAFF. The DNA for the CDR3 is TGTGCCAGTAGTATCCGGGTAGGGAACACTGAAGCTTTCTTT.

The rearrangement joins TRBV11-2 to TRBJ2-5; a weak D match, TRBD2 (6 bases). From germline, CDR1 is SGHAT and CDR2 FQNNGV. The CDR3 is 15 residues long. V dropped 3 bases and J dropped 1 base, with 12 bases sitting between them. In nucleotides, the CDR3 is TGTGCCAGCAGCTTTGGGGGGTGGGGCCAAGAGACCCAGTACTTC. This sequence encodes CASSFGGWGQETQYF.

V usage is TRBV10-3 and J usage is TRBJ1-4; D not resolved. This CDR3 is 15 amino acids long. CDR1 is ENHRY, CDR2 SYGVKD, per germline. V lost 0 bases to trimming and J lost 0 bases, with 5 bases between them. This CDR3 is CAISESETTNEKLFF. The CDR3 DNA reads as TGTGCCATCAGTGAGTCGGAGACAACTAATGAAAAACTGTTTTTT.

The chain uses TRBV19 and TRBJ1-6; a possible D gene is TRBD1 (5 bases). CDR1 LNHDA and CDR2 SQIVND come from the germline V gene (reference sequence). V was cut by 3 bases and J by 7 bases, with 10 bases left in between. The CDR3 spans 14 residues. As DNA, the CDR3 is TGTGCCAGTAGTATTCAGGGTAGCAATTCACCCCTCCACTTT. Translated: CASSIQGSNSPLHF.

The CDR3: CATSDSKPGGQETQYF. The CDR3 region has the DNA TGTGCCACCAGTGACTCCAAACCGGGGGGCCAAGAGACCCAGTACTTC. The chain links TRBV24-1 to TRBJ2-5; 7 bases line up with TRBD2. Germline V lookup: CDR1 KGHDR, CDR2 SFDVKD. V was pared by 4 bases and J by 1 base, with 8 bases of the junction left unmatched. CDR3 length equals 16 residues.

The chain uses TRBV6-4 and TRBJ2-7, with a tentative D call TRBD1 (5 bases). This CDR3 has 14 residues. Germline V lookup: CDR1 MRHNA, CDR2 SNTAGT. Trimming stripped 3 bases from V and 3 bases from J, with 12 bases between. CDR3 protein: CASSEASQDYEQYF. In nucleotides, the CDR3 is TGTGCCAGCAGTGAAGCCTCACAGGACTACGAGCAGTACTTC.

The rearrangement links TRBV5-4 to TRBJ2-1; TRBD2 matches at 7 bases. The ends lost 0 bases at V and 7 bases at J; junction bases unmatched: 4. CDR1 SGHNT and CDR2 YYREEE come from the germline V gene (reference sequence). The CDR3 sequence is 14 residues long. Here the CDR3 reads CASSLAGGGNEQFF. The CDR3 region has the DNA TGTGCCAGCAGCTTGGCGGGGGGAGGGAATGAGCAGTTCTTC. Drawing the rest from reference TRBV5-4 and TRBJ2-1, the complete variable domain is ETGVTQSPTHLIKTRGQQVTLRCSSQSGHNTVSWYQQALGQGPQFIFQYYREEENGRGNFPPRFSGLQFPNYSSELNVNALELDDSALYLCASSLAGGGNEQFFGPGTRLTVL.

The chain combines TRBV19 with TRBJ2-6; 7 bases match TRBD2. The J segment lost 9 bases and the V segment lost 5 bases, leaving 7 bases of the junction unmatched. CDR1 LNHDA and CDR2 SQIVND come from the germline V gene (reference sequence). The CDR3 has 14 amino acids. The CDR3 sequence is CASSPSGGGNVLTF. As DNA, the CDR3 is TGTGCCAGTAGTCCCTCGGGGGGTGGCAACGTCCTGACTTTC. Full variable domain (rest looked up from reference TRBV19 and TRBJ2-6): DGGITQSPKYLFRKEGQNVTLSCEQNLNHDAMYWYRQDPGQGLRLIYYSQIVNDFQKGDIAEGYSVSREKKESFPLTVTSAQKNPTAFYLCASSPSGGGNVLTFGAGSRLTVL.